This TCR beta chain came from a study of CD8 T cells in ankylosing spondylitis. Germline CDR1 is SGHAT and CDR2 is FQNNGV. This CDR3 comprises 14 residues. Trimming removed 5 bases at V and 4 bases at J, with 14 bases between. TCR beta libraries were made by quantitative 5'-RACE with molecular barcodes. TCRdb itself ran the 5' RACE reads through MiXCR, one entry per CDR3 protein. The table has about 840,000 distinct CDR3 sequences, 12% seen once; the top ten hold approximately 0.51%. Overall study results and limits: The disease-linked clones had a CD8+ phenotype and low blood frequencies. Matched ankylosing spondylitis synovial fluid reportedly contained a significantly enriched population of disease-linked clones. What seemed typical of ankylosing spondylitis blood was a TCR beta motif built from fewer than ten highly homologous variants.

This clonotype appeared a few times. Antigen specificity is unknown. Sequencing used blood, either unsorted or a sorted T cell fraction (not recorded which). This clonotype was sampled from a male donor with ankylosing spondylitis. The chain uses TRBV11-2 and TRBJ2-5; D possibly matches TRBD1 or TRBD2 (5 bases each). Here the CDR3 reads CASSQPGTRETQYF. CDR3 DNA sequence: TGTGCCAGCAGCCAACCCGGGACGCGAGAGACCCAGTACTTC.